This T cell receptor (beta chain) is from a study of regulatory T cells in long-lasting Graves disease (dated by TCRdb to the early 2020s). General notes on the study: Patients with newly diagnosed Graves' disease had been on antithyroid drugs for under 3 months. This study used TCR sequencing and RNA sequencing of peripheral blood to compare persistent Graves' disease patients against newly diagnosed Graves' disease patients. The study was conducted in China and was registered as a clinical trial. A total of some 35 samples underwent TCR sequencing: 13 from persistent and around 20 from newly diagnosed Graves' disease patients.

Broad study findings and their caveats: Sequencing and analysis were restricted to the TCR beta chain. The small sample size was acknowledged by the authors as a limitation that may reduce accuracy. Persistent patients shared more public clonotypes among themselves (around 2,800) than newly diagnosed patients did (over 950). Only peripheral blood was studied, because thyroid tissue, the primary lesion, was inaccessible. Persistent Graves' disease patients showed lower TCR Shannon entropy and fewer highly expanded clones than newly diagnosed patients, suggesting clonal expansion.

The method was multiplex PCR. Sequencing was carried out with an Illumina HiSeq 4000. To build TCR beta libraries, CDR3 regions were amplified by Arm-PCR using iRepertoire HTBI primers. Before sequencing, the PCR products underwent gel purification. In the original analysis: Gene usage analysis of CDR3 amino acid clonotypes relied on the roughly 60 TRBV and 13 to 15 TRBJ segments identified across samples. COPE and FqMerger were used to merge filtered high-quality paired reads into contigs. BLAST was used to align contigs to IMGT TRBV, TRBD and TRBJ reference genes, with CDR3 defined following IMGT. Clonotypes above 0.1% frequency were classified as highly expanded clones. Shannon entropy was used to measure repertoire diversity, and the Gini coefficient was used to measure V-J evenness. Clonotypes shared by more than one individual were considered public. TCRdb trimmed public reads at Q25 via fastp, called clones via MiXCR and kept in-frame beta chains. Rows with one shared CDR3 protein collapse into an entry with the most common genes and DNA. What appears here as the V and J calls and clone size reflects TCRdb's work, not the paper's. Within this sample are some 460,000 distinct CDR3 sequences, with around 15% of them counted one time only. The ten largest clonotypes hold more than 9% of the sample.

The sample's time point label is to be understood as: newly diagnosed GD, antithyroid drugs for less than 3 months. RNA was extracted from PBMCs in TRIzol for both TCR sequencing and RNA sequencing. The diagnosis of Graves' disease was made according to American Thyroid Association guidelines. The patients came from an endocrinology department in Xi'an, China. From each patient, around 9 milliliters of peripheral blood was collected into an EDTA anticoagulant tube. PBMCs were isolated by Ficoll Paque Plus density gradient separation without further T cell sorting. An Agilent 2100 Bioanalyzer and agarose gel were used to check RNA quality, while a NanoDrop 2000 measured RNA concentration. This clonotype was seen at least ten times. Its antigen has not been determined. Per-nucleotide qualities are absent, and no much larger clonotype sits a single base away. The same sample was also studied in work on T cells in Graves' hyperthyroidism and ophthalmopathy. As that second study puts it: A patient counted as having stable Graves' hyperthyroidism if no progression to ophthalmopathy occurred over 18 months of follow-up. Hyperthyroidism patients were newly diagnosed, had a disease duration of under 2 months, and were aged 18 to 65 years. The study excluded patients with uncontrolled infections, other autoimmune diseases, pregnancy or lactation. Clinical symptoms, serum thyroxine and TRAb, thyroid ultrasound, and orbital computed tomography formed the basis for the diagnoses. For the first round of RT-PCR on the TCR CDR3, the HTBI primer set was used together with the Qiagen OneStep RT-PCR kit. Most expanded thyroid clonotypes (frequency above 0.001) were also detected in blood, suggesting blood repertoires may reflect thyroid immune responses. In cross-validation, a model built on a 13 V-J signature told ophthalmopathy apart from stable hyperthyroidism with less than 90% sensitivity and roughly 81% specificity, and in testing the same model reached 80%/75%. In validation, the model predicted progression to ophthalmopathy with 60% to 71% sensitivity and over 72% specificity, a median of around 6.6 months before onset. TCR V-J signatures able to tell the groups apart were searched for in a discovery cohort of 90 to 100 patients, of whom about 40 had Graves' ophthalmopathy and more than 55 had stable Graves' hyperthyroidism. An independent validation cohort of some 18 hyperthyroidism patients and approximately 16 patients who later progressed to ophthalmopathy tested prospective prediction of ophthalmopathy. The 85 to 100 discovery patients were divided at random into training and test sets in a 7:3 ratio. Thyroid tissue and blood T-cell repertoires from six Graves' hyperthyroidism patients were also compared in the study. After blood sampling, hyperthyroidism patients were treated with methimazole at a starting dose of 30 mg daily, and ophthalmopathy patients were treated with high-dose intravenous methylprednisolone. The libraries were constructed in a second round of multiplex PCR and then size-selected and purified. Libraries were sequenced paired-end with 100 bp reads on an Illumina HiSeq2000. SOAPnuke was used to process the raw data, throwing out any read that contained adapters or uncalled bases, had a mean Phred below 15, or lacked an exact constant-primer or identifier match. COPE v1.2.5 was used to merge the high-quality paired reads, and each unique nucleotide sequence was defined as a clonotype. MiTCR v1.1 was used to align the clonotypes against IMGT TRBV, TRBD and TRBJ reference segments. Analysis was restricted to V-J combinations with a frequency above 0.0001, which covered roughly 99% of repertoires. A TCS score was defined as the ratio of F50 (clonal expansion) to E x V (chaos), with BLOSUM62-based TCRdist applied between CDR3 peptides within each V-J. Welch's t-statistics and random forest reduced just over 500 V-J features to 13, which were used in a naive Bayes classifier (R e1071). No statistical method was used to set the sample size in advance, and investigators knew the group allocation. TCR Vbeta CDR3 sequencing of 140 or so peripheral blood samples (over 40 ophthalmopathy, roughly 72 hyperthyroidism and some 17 progressor patients) is reported in the paper.

This receptor was taken from a man aged 40-49 years with Graves disease. Donor details come from another sample of the same person, matched by shared clones. The input for sequencing was peripheral blood mononuclear cells (PBMCs), taken at new diagnosis, from a patient treated with antithyroid drugs.

DNA sequence: TGTGCCAGCAGTTCCCTTGCGGGGGGCCTCAACGAGCAGTACTTC. Translated, this is CASSSLAGGLNEQYF. The sequence links TRBV28 to TRBJ2-7; 8 bases in the junction line up with TRBD2. Looking up the germline V gene yields CDR1 MDHEN and CDR2 SYDVKM. V loses 4 bases at its end and J loses 5 bases; junction bases beyond the gene matches: 10. The CDR3 starts with the cysteine, ends with the phenylalanine, and has 15 residues. This entry keeps only the CDR3 DNA: 45 bases, framed from base 1.